Presented here are 3 T cell receptor beta chains from one specimen sequenced in a study of T-cell reconstitution after alpha-beta-depleted transplantation in children (dated by TCRdb to 2015 to 2016). The library came from PCR. This sample was sequenced with an Illumina HiSeq 2500. TCR library preparation used molecular barcoding, with unique molecular identifiers applied to normalize quantification of the TCRbeta repertoire. The raw public reads went through TCRdb reprocessing: fastp at Q25, MiXCR clone calling, in-frame beta chains kept. Each CDR3 protein appears once, grouped with its most common genes and DNA. The sample profile shows about 200,000 distinct CDR3 sequences; 5.5% to 7% of them were found once. The ten largest clones take up approximately 5.7% of the sample. Interpreted using the paper, the treatment or condition label stands for: allogeneic hematopoietic cell transplantation with graft depleted of TCRalphabeta T cells and CD19 B cells.

The sequencing used PBMCs, collected before TCRalphabeta/CD19-depleted stem cell transplant. These receptors all stem from a boy younger than 10 with acute lymphoblastic leukemia, due to receive a stem cell transplant.

This clonotype was picked up many times. The genes are TRBV28 and TRBJ2-1; D gene uncertain. CDR1 is MDHEN, CDR2 SYDVKM, per germline. The CDR3 length is 15 residues. V was pared by 3 bases and J by 4 bases, with 13 bases between. The CDR3 sequence: CASSLKAFEYNEQFF. Here the CDR3 DNA reads TGTGCCAGCAGTTTGAAGGCTTTCGAATACAATGAGCAGTTCTTC.

Comments on this clonotype: A much bigger clone sits one base away, suggesting this may be a read error. A read error is likely, as this CDR3 ends without the conserved phenylalanine or tryptophan. The gene calls are TRBV6-5 and TRBJ1-4, with D possibly TRBD1 on 6 matching bases. The CDR3 loop spans 16 amino acids. Looked up from germline, CDR1 is MNHEY and CDR2 is SVGAGI. V lost 0 bases and J lost 5, with 13 bases in between. Written as DNA, the CDR3 is TGTGCCAGCAGTTACTCAGACGGGGGGCGGAATGAAAAACTGTTTCTT. Translating it yields CASSYSDGGRNEKLFL.

On this clonotype: A much larger clone differs from this one at a single base, so this may be a read error. The chain carries TRBV10-3 and TRBJ2-1, with 7 bases identical to TRBD1. The CDR3 extends over 14 amino acids. Germline V gene sequence: CDR1 ENHRY, CDR2 SYGVKD. The CDR3 protein is CAIRGTDERNGQFF. Written as DNA, the CDR3 is TGTGCCATCAGAGGGACAGACGAGCGGAATGGGCAGTTCTTC.